Reported below is one TCR beta chain. TCRdb's copy holds only in-frame clones and misses some; the assay was immunoSEQ multiplex PCR. Among 100,000 or so clones listed, more than 85% were seen once. This entry comes from a study of blood T cell repertoires in COVID-19. Germline CDR1 is GTSNPN and CDR2 is SVGIG (reference sequence). The CDR3 is made up of 16 amino acids. Trimming removed 0 bases from V and 7 bases from J; junction bases left unmatched: 9. The genes are TRBV30 and TRBJ2-1; 10 bases map to TRBD2. The sample was peripheral blood. The TCR was taken from a man in his 60s with acute or convalescent COVID-19. The CDR3 spells CAWSVRLAGERNEQFF. As DNA, the CDR3 is TGTGCCTGGAGTGTACGGCTAGCGGGAGAACGGAATGAGCAGTTCTTC. The variable domain in full, completed from reference TRBV30 and TRBJ2-1, reads SQTIHQWPATLVQPVGSPLSLECTVEGTSNPNLYWYRQAAGRGLQLLFYSVGIGQISSEVPQNLSASRPQDRQFILSSKKLLLSDSGFYLCAWSVRLAGERNEQFFGPGTRLTVL.